This T cell receptor beta chain stems from a study of blood T cells in healthy people across ages. General study points: Long-lived and aged donors differed, with more naive CD4+ cells and higher diversity in the long-lived.

The CDR3 consists of 16 residues. CDR1 and CDR2 from the germline V gene are PRHDT and FYEKMQ (reference sequence). Trimming shortened V by 0 bases and J by 4 bases, and 10 bases separated the two germline ends. Primed by a sample-barcoded 5' primer and a J-beta primer mix, a second PCR proceeded for 7 to 11 cycles. TCRdb itself ran the 5' RACE reads through MiXCR, one entry per CDR3 protein. The sample consists of about 2 million distinct CDR3 sequences, about 50% of them appearing once. In regard to this clonotype: Its antigen is not known.

Donor samples were obtained from healthy Caucasian individuals from Russia, aged 6 to 90. At least 6.5 million PBMCs were isolated per sample. The gene calls are TRBV13 and TRBJ1-6; D remains unclear. The sequence was collected from a woman between 35 and 50 years old in good health. Input material: blood. CDR3 DNA sequence: TGTGCCAGCAGCTTAGGCCTCGGGAATTATAATTCACCCCTCCACTTT. Protein sequence: CASSLGLGNYNSPLHF.